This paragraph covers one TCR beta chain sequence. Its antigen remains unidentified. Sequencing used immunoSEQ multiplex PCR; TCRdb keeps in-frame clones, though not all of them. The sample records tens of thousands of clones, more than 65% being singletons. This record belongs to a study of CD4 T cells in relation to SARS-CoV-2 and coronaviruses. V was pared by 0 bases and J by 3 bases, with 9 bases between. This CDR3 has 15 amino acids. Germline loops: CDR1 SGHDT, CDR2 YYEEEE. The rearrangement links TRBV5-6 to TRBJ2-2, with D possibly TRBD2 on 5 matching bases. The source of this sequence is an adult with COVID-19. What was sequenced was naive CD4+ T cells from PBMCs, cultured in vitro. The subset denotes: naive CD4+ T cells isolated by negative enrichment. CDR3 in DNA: TGTGCCAGCAGCTTGGGACTACGGCACACCGGGGAGCTGTTTTTT. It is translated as CASSLGLRHTGELFF.